This T cell receptor (beta chain) came from a study of blood T cells in healthy people across ages. Study background: Researchers report that template switching captured about one barcoded beta molecule per two T cells.

This clonotype was counted between two and nine times. The antigen remains unidentified. Then a second PCR, running roughly 7 to 11 cycles, was carried out with a sample-barcoded 5' primer and a J-beta primer mix. Each cDNA molecule was tagged by a template-switch adaptor that had 12 random nucleotides. MiXCR, run by TCRdb on the 5' RACE reads, gives a single entry per CDR3 protein. The table records some 700,000 distinct CDR3 sequences, 20% to 25% of them present only once. The CDR3 runs 12 residues. The V gene lost 4 bases and the J gene lost 2 bases, with 7 bases spanning the gap. CDR1 is DFQATT and CDR2 is SNEGSKA in the germline V gene (reference sequence). Study-wide results and limits: Leaving the PBMCs unsorted stopped any conclusive comparison of naive versus antigen-experienced cells. Fewer expanded clones and more diversity marked long-lived versus aged donors.

What was sequenced was blood. The receptor was isolated from a man aged 65 to 85 in good health. The rearrangement links TRBV20-1 to TRBJ2-3; D is unclear. CDR3 nucleotide sequence: TGCAGTGCTACTAGTAACACAGATACGCAGTATTTT. Translated: CSATSNTDTQYF.